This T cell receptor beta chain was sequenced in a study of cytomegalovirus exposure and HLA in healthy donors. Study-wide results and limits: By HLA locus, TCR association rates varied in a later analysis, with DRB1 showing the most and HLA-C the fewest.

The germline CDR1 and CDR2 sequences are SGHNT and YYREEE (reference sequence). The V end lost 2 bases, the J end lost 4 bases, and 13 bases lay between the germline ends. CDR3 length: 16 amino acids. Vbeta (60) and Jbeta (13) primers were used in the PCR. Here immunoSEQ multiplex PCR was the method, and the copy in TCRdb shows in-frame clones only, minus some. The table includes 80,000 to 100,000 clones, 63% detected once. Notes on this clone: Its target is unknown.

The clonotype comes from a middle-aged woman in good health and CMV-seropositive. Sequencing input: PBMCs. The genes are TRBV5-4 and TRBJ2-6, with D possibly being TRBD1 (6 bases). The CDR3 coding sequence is TGTGCCAGCAGCTTACAGGGAAGTGTGGGGGCCAACGTCCTGACTTTC. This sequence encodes CASSLQGSVGANVLTF.